This T cell receptor (beta chain) was captured in a study of shared clonotypes between healthy human individuals (dated by TCRdb to 2020 to 2022). Regarding the complete study: The cohort included three men and a couple of women between 18 and 49 years of age. Per donor, three plates each were used for CD4 naive and CD4 memory, two for CD8 naive, and one for CD8 memory. Blood TCR repertoires of roughly 5 healthy adults were deeply sequenced to estimate repertoire size and the extent of clonotype sharing between individuals. To increase sequencing depth and limit assay-specific biases, TCR repertoire library preparation and sequencing were carried out by different laboratories using diverse techniques. Each donor's leukapheresis produced roughly between roughly 0.85 and 10 billion PBMCs. On the study overall, not on this receptor specifically: Pairwise subsampling indicated that sequencing depth was expected to affect the degree of clonotype sharing among donors. Incomplete sequencing was indicated by rarefaction of sorted-subset datasets, despite the large sequencing depth. Larger estimated clonotype richness was generally found for naive subsets than for memory subsets. Higher generation probabilities were observed for clonotypes shared by all four sorted-subset donors than for non-shared clonotypes. Only blood was sampled, and tissue TCR repertoires likely differ from those in blood. The genetic and exposure-history diversity represented was limited by the small number of donors. Across a few donors, approximately 5% of naive CD4, approximately 3.5% of naive CD8, roughly 2.3% of memory CD4, and under 0.45% of memory CD8 clonotypes were shared.

The junction shows trimming of 2 bases on V and 0 bases on J, and the gene matches do not reach 1 base of it. The CDR3 spans 15 residues, from the cysteine through the phenylalanine. The entry retains the CDR3 DNA only, 45 bases that are in frame from base 1. CDR1 is given as SGDLS and CDR2 as YYNGEE, both from the germline V gene. A remark on this clone: Its antigen remains undetermined. No qualities accompany the bases; no much larger clone lies one base away. The same CDR3 can be traced to other DNA sequences in this sample.

Using the deep immunoSEQ assay, multiplex PCR amplified TCR CDR3 regions from genomic DNA. Genomic DNA extracted from each cell subset was distributed evenly over all wells of several immunoSEQ 96-well plates, and each plate served as one replicate. For sorted subsets, about 200 ng genomic DNA, equal to tens of thousands of T cell genomes, was loaded into each replicate PCR. The purified libraries were quantified using a Qubit 3.0 fluorometer, sized with a Bioanalyzer 2100, and then quantified again using the KAPA Library Quantification kit. A separate single-read 150-cycle Illumina NextSeq 550 flow cell was used to sequence each immunoSEQ 96-well plate. The study's own analysis went as follows. The immunoSEQ output contained only junctional sequences without quality scores, so filtering could not match that applied to full-length reads. Sequences were annotated with PyIR, a Python wrapper for IgBLAST v1.9, using IMGT germline references to assign V/J genes and CDR3. Reads were removed for weak V/J assignments (E-value above 1e-6), missing CDR3, stop codons, out-of-frame junctions, or ambiguous translated residues. V3J clonotypes were defined as sequences sharing an identical inferred V gene, J gene, and CDR3 amino acid sequence. Percentage overlap between repertoires was computed as shared unique clonotypes divided by the size of the smaller repertoire. Three approaches were used to assess repertoire richness: RTK rarefaction, the Chao1 estimator, and Recon v2.1 estimates of unobserved clonotypes. OLGA was used to compute generation probabilities for all TCRbeta clonotypes that the gDNA method yielded from a handful of donors. The table was pulled from immuneACCESS by TCRdb, which kept in-frame rearrangements only. Such tables lose some clones; where checked, under half of the loss comes from unresolved V genes, and the rest has no known cause. V and J calls plus clone size are reproduced from that table; the DNA served to infer D and trimming. The sample yields about 1.5 million clones; under 99% were counted once. Of the sample, approximately 0.44% is held by the ten largest clones.

Donors were healthy HIV-negative adults with no recently reported acute infections or vaccinations. Every donor was a Caucasian adult living in Nashville, Tennessee, USA. CD4+ T cells were enriched by magnetic negative selection, after which naive cells were positively selected on CD45RA and the negative fraction was taken as the memory subset. Blood was obtained by leukapheresis, after which PBMCs were separated by Ficoll-Histopaque density gradient centrifugation and cryopreserved in liquid nitrogen vapor phase. Analytical flow cytometry was used to check the purity and quantity of every magnetically sorted T cell population. Genomic DNA was isolated from every sorted fraction and measured by UV absorbance on a Nanodrop 2000c.

The sequenced sample consisted of naive CD4+ T cells sorted from blood. Reading the label with the study, this specimen's cell subset or site is: CD45RA+ positively selected. Recombination connected TRBV9 to TRBJ2-1; 8 bases in the junction line up with TRBD2. This TCR was recovered from a young man in good health. The CDR3 is CASSVSGNSYNEQFF. The nucleotides are TGTGCCAGCAGCGTTAGCGGGAACTCCTACAATGAGCAGTTCTTC.